Listed here are 9 T cell receptor beta chains from one sample, sequenced in a study of OX40 agonist ivuxolimab in advanced cancers. Data came from immunoSEQ multiplex PCR; TCRdb stores just in-frame clones and leaves some out. This table has approximately 52,000 clones, approximately 86% appearing once. Sequences were derived from CD4+ or CD8+ T cells sorted from blood, sampled in a trial of the OX40 agonist ivuxolimab. The receptors were sampled from an adult with an advanced solid tumor such as melanoma, head and neck, liver or kidney cancer.

In this sample, this clone turned up once. The V call is TRBV19, the J call TRBJ1-5; 8 nucleotides line up with TRBD1. The CDR3 length is 14 residues. The germline V gene has CDR1 LNHDA and CDR2 SQIVND (reference sequence). V was clipped by 9 bases and J by 2 bases; unmatched bases: 6. As DNA, the CDR3 is TGTGCCAGCTTAGGACAGGGTGGCAATCAGCCCCAGCATTTT. It is translated as CASLGQGGNQPQHF.

The chain carries TRBV7-9 and TRBJ2-3; perhaps TRBD1 as D (6 bases). Between the trimmed V and J ends, which lost 5 bases and 5 bases, there was a span of 20 bases. This CDR3 has 16 residues. The germline V gene has CDR1 SEHNR and CDR2 FQNEAQ (reference sequence). In DNA form, the CDR3 reads TGTGCCAGCAGCACTACCTACAGGGATTTTAGAGATACGCAGTATTTT. Amino acid sequence: CASSTTYRDFRDTQYF.

This chain uses TRBV19 with TRBJ1-1; D gene unclear. Trimming removed 2 bases from V and 7 bases from J, with 14 bases in between. The germline gives CDR1 LNHDA, CDR2 SQIVND (reference sequence). The CDR3 contains 14 residues. CDR3: CASSINPPEHEAFF. CDR3 sequence (DNA): TGTGCCAGTAGTATAAATCCCCCAGAGCATGAAGCTTTCTTT. Together with reference TRBV19 and TRBJ1-1, the CDR3 gives the full variable domain: DGGITQSPKYLFRKEGQNVTLSCEQNLNHDAMYWYRQDPGQGLRLIYYSQIVNDFQKGDIAEGYSVSREKKESFPLTVTSAQKNPTAFYLCASSINPPEHEAFFGQGTRLTVV.

The chain joins TRBV29-1 to TRBJ1-2; 7 bases fit TRBD1. CDR3 length: 14 amino acids. Germline V gene sequence: CDR1 SQVTM, CDR2 ANQGSEA. Trimming cost V 0 bases and J 7 bases; bases outside gene matches: 8. As DNA, the CDR3 is TGCAGCGTTGAAGATAGCAGGGGGAGGGGTGGCTACACCTTC. Amino acids: CSVEDSRGRGGYTF.

Only one count was recorded for this clone. The chain joins TRBV11-2 to TRBJ1-2; D gene ambiguous. Between the trimmed V and J ends, which lost 2 bases and 1 base, there was a span of 8 bases. Germline assignment: CDR1 SGHAT and CDR2 FQNNGV. This CDR3 comprises 14 residues. CDR3 nucleotides: TGTGCCAGCAGCTTAAATCGGAATAACTATGGCTACACCTTC. Translating it yields CASSLNRNNYGYTF.

The chain carries TRBV19 and TRBJ2-2; a weak D match, TRBD1 (5 bases). Germline-derived CDR1 and CDR2 are LNHDA and SQIVND (reference sequence). Trimming pared 1 base from V and 9 bases from J, leaving 9 bases between. The CDR3 spans 13 residues. CDR3 region: CASSIVGVRELFF. CDR3 bases: TGTGCCAGTAGTATAGTAGGGGTCCGGGAGCTGTTTTTT.

The V call is TRBV7-9, the J call TRBJ2-2; D is unresolved. In germline, CDR1 is SEHNR, CDR2 FQNEAQ (reference sequence). The V end was cut by 3 bases, the J end by 0 bases, with 5 bases between. CDR3 length: 14 residues. The CDR3 is CASSFSPNTGELFF. DNA for the CDR3: TGTGCCAGCAGCTTCAGTCCGAACACCGGGGAGCTGTTTTTT.

The CDR3 protein is CASSRGVVGSEAFF. The DNA for the CDR3 is TGTGCCAGCAGCCGGGGGGTGGTAGGTTCTGAAGCTTTCTTT. The chain carries TRBV13 and TRBJ1-1; a weak D match, TRBD1 (5 bases). V was shortened by 5 bases and J by 6 bases, with 16 bases between the two germline ends. Germline-derived CDR1 and CDR2 are PRHDT and FYEKMQ (reference sequence). The CDR3 sequence is 14 residues long. Variable domain in full (rest from reference TRBV13 and TRBJ1-1): AAGVIQSPRHLIKEKRETATLKCYPIPRHDTVYWYQQGPGQDPQFLISFYEKMQSDKGSIPDRFSAQQFSDYHSELNMSSLELGDSALYFCASSRGVVGSEAFFGQGTRLTVV.

This rearrangement joins TRBV5-6 to TRBJ2-7; D might be TRBD1 or TRBD2, each matching 5 bases. Trimming cost V 2 bases and J 3 bases, with 15 bases left between them. This CDR3 has 15 residues. Germline CDR1 and CDR2: SGHDT and YYEEEE. The CDR3 region is CASSLGDLLNYEQYF. In DNA, the CDR3 is TGTGCCAGCAGCTTAGGGGACCTCTTAAACTACGAGCAGTACTTC.